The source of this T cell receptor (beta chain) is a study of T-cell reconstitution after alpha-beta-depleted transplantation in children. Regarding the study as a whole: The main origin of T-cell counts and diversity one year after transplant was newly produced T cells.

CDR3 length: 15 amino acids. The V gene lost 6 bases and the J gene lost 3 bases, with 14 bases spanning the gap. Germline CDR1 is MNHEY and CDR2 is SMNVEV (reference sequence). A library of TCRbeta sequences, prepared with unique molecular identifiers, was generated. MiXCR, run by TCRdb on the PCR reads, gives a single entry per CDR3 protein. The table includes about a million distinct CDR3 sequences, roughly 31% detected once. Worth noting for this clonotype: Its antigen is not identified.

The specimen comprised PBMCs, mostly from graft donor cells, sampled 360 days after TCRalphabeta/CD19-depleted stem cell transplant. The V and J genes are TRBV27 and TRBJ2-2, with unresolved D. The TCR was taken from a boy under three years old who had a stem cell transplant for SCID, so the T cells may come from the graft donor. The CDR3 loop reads CASSFSRRHTGELFF. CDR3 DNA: TGTGCCAGCAGCTTCAGTAGACGGCACACCGGGGAGCTGTTTTTT.